One sample yielded the 14 T cell receptor beta chains listed below, sequenced in a study of blood T cells in healthy people across ages. The authors ran a second PCR of 7 to 11 cycles using a sample-barcoded 5' primer and a J-beta primer mix. TCRdb independently ran MiXCR on the 5' RACE reads; one entry per CDR3 protein. The table records fewer than 800,000 distinct CDR3 sequences, around 20% of them present only once. Sequenced sample: blood. These receptors came from a man in his 70s in good health.

The sample holds many counts of this clonotype. The chain uses TRBV5-5 and TRBJ2-5; D unclear. Trimming cost V 0 bases and J 5 bases, with 11 bases left between them. The CDR3 runs 14 residues. Germline V CDR1 and CDR2: SGHKS, YYEKEE (reference sequence). CDR3 coding DNA: TGTGCCAGCAGCTTGGGGGTGGGCAAGGAGACCCAGTACTTC. Its translation is CASSLGVGKETQYF.

A few counts support this clonotype. The gene calls are TRBV29-1 and TRBJ2-7, with D unresolved. V was pared by 7 bases and J by 2 bases, with 21 bases between. The germline V gene encodes CDR1 SQVTM and CDR2 ANQGSEA. This CDR3 comprises 15 residues. CDR3 DNA sequence: TGCAGCGCCCGCCGCCCCTGGGTCAAGACCTACGAGCAGTACTTC. This codes for CSARRPWVKTYEQYF.

This clonotype was seen repeatedly, ten times or more. This chain connects TRBV5-1 to TRBJ2-5; a weak D match, TRBD2 (6 bases). This CDR3 spans 14 amino acids. Germline V gene lookup returns CDR1 SGHRS and CDR2 YFSETQ. V was shortened by 4 bases and J by 2 bases, with 12 bases between the two germline ends. CDR3 amino acids: CASSTGLHQETQYF. CDR3 nucleotide sequence: TGCGCCAGCAGCACGGGACTTCATCAAGAGACCCAGTACTTC.

V gene TRBV20-1 combines with J gene TRBJ2-5; D is ambiguous. The J call may be incorrect, as the DNA end agrees better with TRBJ2-7. Germline V gene lookup returns CDR1 DFQATT and CDR2 SNEGSKA (reference sequence). The CDR3 length is 14 residues. This CDR3 is CSASTGSYLYEQYF. DNA for the CDR3: TGCAGTGCTAGTACTGGGTCATATCTCTACGAGCAGTACTTC.

This clonotype was observed a few times. J is TRBJ2-1 and V is TRBV6-5; D tentatively reads TRBD1 or TRBD2 (5 bases each). Deletions cut 0 bases from V and 0 bases from J, with 15 bases between. This CDR3 has 18 residues. Germline CDR1 reads MNHEY; CDR2 reads SVGAGI. In nucleotides, the CDR3 is TGTGCCAGCAGTTACTCGAAGTTCGGGGCGAGCTCCTACAATGAGCAGTTCTTC. As protein: CASSYSKFGASSYNEQFF.

This clonotype showed up just a few times. The chain uses TRBV20-1 and TRBJ2-1; 10 bases line up with TRBD2. The length of the CDR3 is 15 residues. Germline CDR1 DFQATT, CDR2 SNEGSKA (reference sequence). J lost 5 bases, V lost 2 bases, and 6 bases had no gene match. This CDR3 reads CSARRVSGRNNEQFF. In nucleotides, the CDR3 is TGCAGTGCTAGAAGGGTTAGCGGGAGGAACAATGAGCAGTTCTTC.

V usage is TRBV7-8 and J usage is TRBJ2-5; TRBD1 agrees at 8 bases. The CDR3 contains 17 residues. V gave up 4 bases and J gave up 5 bases; unmatched junction bases: 15. Germline CDR1 reads SGHVS; CDR2 reads FQNEAQ. The CDR3 DNA is TGTGCCAGCAGCTCGTCGGATCGGACAGGGAATTTGGAGACCCAGTACTTC. Its translation: CASSSSDRTGNLETQYF.

V is TRBV5-1 and J is TRBJ2-1, with D maybe TRBD2 (6 bases). The CDR3 covers 13 residues. Trimming left V 4 bases short and J 9 bases short, with 14 bases between. CDR1 and CDR2 (germline): SGHRS, YFSETQ. In DNA, the CDR3 is TGCGCCAGCAGCGGCGACGGGGGAGGTGAGCAGTTCTTC. This gives the protein CASSGDGGGEQFF. The full variable domain, completed using reference TRBV5-1 and TRBJ2-1, is KAGVTQTPRYLIKTRGQQVTLSCSPISGHRSVSWYQQTPGQGLQFLFEYFSETQRNKGNFPGRFSGRQFSNSRSEMNVSTLELGDSALYLCASSGDGGGEQFFGPGTRLTVL.

This sequence joins TRBV6-6 and TRBJ2-1; the D gene is possibly TRBD1 (7 bases). The assigned J gene may be wrong: the sequence end matches TRBJ2-7 better. Germline CDR1 reads MNHNY; CDR2 reads SVGAGI (reference sequence). The CDR3 length is 13 residues. The CDR3 region has the DNA TGTGCCAGCAGGGAGGGACAGATCTACGAGCAGTACTTC. Residues: CASREGQIYEQYF.

This chain joins TRBV7-9 and TRBJ1-5, with D possibly being TRBD1 (5 bases). V lost 0 bases, J lost 3 bases, and 6 bases lay in between. The CDR3 is made up of 14 amino acids. Germline loops: CDR1 SEHNR, CDR2 FQNEAQ (reference sequence). This chain's CDR3 is CASSLARANQPQHF. CDR3 DNA sequence: TGTGCCAGCAGCTTAGCCAGGGCCAATCAGCCCCAGCATTTT.

CDR3 nucleotide sequence: TGTGCCTCCGGGACTAGCGGGGCTCCGGAGGGTACGCAGTATTTT. It is translated as CASGTSGAPEGTQYF. The genes are TRBV10-3 and TRBJ2-3; 13 positions match TRBD2. Unmatched junction bases numbered 13, after V lost 11 bases and J lost 8 bases. Per the germline V gene, CDR1 is ENHRY and CDR2 is SYGVKD. The CDR3 sequence is 15 residues long.

This clonotype was seen only a few times. The gene calls are TRBV7-2 and TRBJ2-5, with D perhaps matching TRBD1 or TRBD2 (6 bases each). The CDR3 is made up of 13 amino acids. Germline V CDR1 and CDR2: SGHTA, FQGNSA. V was clipped by 5 bases and J by 2 bases, with 9 bases between them. For the CDR3, the DNA is TGTGCCAGCAGCCGGAGGGGGCAAGAGACCCAGTACTTC. It is translated as CASSRRGQETQYF.

This clonotype was seen a handful of times. V usage is TRBV3-1 and J usage is TRBJ2-2, with 13 bases lining up with TRBD2. The CDR3 spans 15 residues. Germline lookup yields CDR1 LGHDT and CDR2 YNNKEL (reference sequence). The J segment lost 7 bases and the V segment lost 4 bases, leaving 3 bases of the junction unmatched. The CDR3 spells CASSLTSGRVGELFF. The CDR3 nucleotides are TGTGCCAGCAGCCTAACTAGCGGGAGGGTCGGGGAGCTGTTTTTT.

This clonotype was detected only a few times. The V gene is TRBV5-1, the J gene TRBJ1-2, with D unclear. The CDR3 loop spans 13 amino acids. Germline CDR1 is SGHRS and CDR2 is YFSETQ. Trimming cost V 5 bases and J 2 bases, with 10 bases left between them. CDR3 DNA sequence: TGCGCCAGCAGGTCATCAGCGAACTATGGCTACACCTTC. Translation gives CASRSSANYGYTF.